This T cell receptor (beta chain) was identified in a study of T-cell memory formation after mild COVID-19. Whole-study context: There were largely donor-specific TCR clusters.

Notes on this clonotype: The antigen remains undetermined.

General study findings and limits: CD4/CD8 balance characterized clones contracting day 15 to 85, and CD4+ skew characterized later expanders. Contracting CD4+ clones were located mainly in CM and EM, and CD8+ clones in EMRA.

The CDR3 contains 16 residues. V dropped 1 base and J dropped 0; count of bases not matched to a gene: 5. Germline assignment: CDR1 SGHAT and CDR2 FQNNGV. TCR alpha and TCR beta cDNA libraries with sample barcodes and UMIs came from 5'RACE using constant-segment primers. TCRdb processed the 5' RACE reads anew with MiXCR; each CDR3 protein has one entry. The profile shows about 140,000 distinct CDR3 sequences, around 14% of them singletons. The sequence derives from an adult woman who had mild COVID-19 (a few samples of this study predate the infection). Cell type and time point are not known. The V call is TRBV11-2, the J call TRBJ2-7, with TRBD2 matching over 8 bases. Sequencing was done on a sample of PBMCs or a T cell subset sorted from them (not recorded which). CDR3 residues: CASSLVAGTSSYEQYF. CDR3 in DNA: TGTGCCAGCAGCTTAGTAGCGGGGACGAGCTCCTACGAGCAGTACTTC. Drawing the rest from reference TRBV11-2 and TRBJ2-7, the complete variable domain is EAGVAQSPRYKIIEKRQSVAFWCNPISGHATLYWYQQILGQGPKLLIQFQNNGVVDDSQLPKDRFSAERLKGVDSTLKIQPAKLEDSAVYLCASSLVAGTSSYEQYFGPGTRLTVT.